The 32 T cell receptor beta chains below all came from one sample that was sequenced in a study of technical replicates of blood from a few donors. Libraries were prepared by immunoSEQ multiplex PCR; TCRdb keeps only in-frame clonotypes and omits some of them. The repertoire holds approximately 75,000 clones, with approximately 96% as singletons. Source material: T cells isolated from PBMCs. The receptor source for this set is a human donor in good health.

This chain links TRBV9 with TRBJ2-4; D is possibly TRBD1 (6 bases). This CDR3 spans 15 amino acids. CDR1 is SGDLS, CDR2 YYNGEE, per germline. Between the trimmed V and J ends, which lost 0 bases and 8 bases, there was a span of 15 bases. The CDR3 DNA sequence: TGTGCCAGCAGCGTAGGGGCAGGGGTTTTGGACATTCAGTACTTC. Translation: CASSVGAGVLDIQYF.

Here the CDR3 DNA reads TGTGCCAGTAATAGACCGGGGAAGAGTGAGACCCAGTACTTC. Protein product: CASNRPGKSETQYF. The chain employs TRBV19 and TRBJ2-5; D possibly corresponds to TRBD2 (5 bases). Germline CDR1 is LNHDA and CDR2 is SQIVND (reference sequence). CDR3 length equals 14 residues. V was trimmed by 7 bases and J by 5 bases, leaving 17 bases between them.

The chain employs TRBV5-1 and TRBJ1-2; 11 nucleotides line up with TRBD1. There are 13 residues in the CDR3. After removal of 4 bases from V and 8 bases from J, the junction contained 4 bases not matched to a gene. Germline assignment: CDR1 SGHRS and CDR2 YFSETQ. The CDR3, as DNA: TGCGCCAGCAGCGACGGGACAGGGGGAGGCTACACCTTC. Translation: CASSDGTGGGYTF.

The chain joins TRBV28 to TRBJ2-6, with TRBD1 matching 12 bases. This CDR3 comprises 19 residues. CDR1 is MDHEN, CDR2 SYDVKM, per germline. Trimming at V came to 8 bases and at J to 2 bases, leaving 13 bases not matched to a gene. CDR3 in DNA: TGTGCCAGCTTCCCTACGTATGGGACAGGGGGCGCTGGGGCCAACGTCCTGACTTTC. Protein product: CASFPTYGTGGAGANVLTF.

The chain carries TRBV28 and TRBJ2-1, with 8 positions matching TRBD2. V shed 2 bases and J 0 bases; nucleotides not matched to a gene: 12. Germline V gene lookup returns CDR1 MDHEN and CDR2 SYDVKM. CDR3 length: 19 residues. The CDR3: CASSLRFLRLAGSYNEQFF. DNA for the CDR3: TGTGCCAGCAGTTTACGCTTTCTTCGGCTAGCGGGCTCCTACAATGAGCAGTTCTTC.

J is TRBJ1-3 and V is TRBV19, with a possible D match to TRBD1 (5 bases). Germline values: CDR1 LNHDA, CDR2 SQIVND (reference sequence). V lost 3 bases and J lost 0, with 15 bases in between. The CDR3 extends over 17 amino acids. CDR3: CASSIRGRRVSGNTIYF. In DNA form, the CDR3 reads TGTGCCAGTAGTATTAGAGGACGCAGGGTCTCTGGAAACACCATATATTTT.

Comment on this clone: An end of the junction does not agree with germline; a read error may underlie this. The CDR3 spells CASSLEPGTYEQYF. The DNA of the CDR3 is TGTGCCAGCAGCCTAGAGCCGGGTACATACGAGCAGTACTTC. The chain combines TRBV11-2 with TRBJ2-7; D ambiguous. The CDR3 length is 14 residues. Germline V gene sequence: CDR1 SGHAT, CDR2 FQNNGV.

The V call is TRBV6-1, the J call TRBJ2-7; 9 bases agree with TRBD1. V was clipped by 6 bases and J by 2 bases; unmatched bases: 5. The germline gives CDR1 MNHNS, CDR2 SASEGT. The CDR3 spans 14 residues. CDR3 in amino acids: CASRGTGRAYEQYF. The CDR3, as DNA: TGTGCCAGCAGGGGGACAGGGAGGGCCTACGAGCAGTACTTC.

V and J are TRBV11-1 and TRBJ2-5, with D possibly TRBD1 on 6 matching bases. Germline loops: CDR1 SGHAT, CDR2 FQDESV (reference sequence). This CDR3 contains 16 residues. V lost 1 base, J lost 5 bases, and 17 bases lay in between. CDR3 nucleotides: TGTGCCAGCAGCTTAGGTGGTCAGGGGATTGGGGAGACCCAGTACTTC. Amino acid sequence: CASSLGGQGIGETQYF.

The CDR3 sequence is CASSAQGRGTEAFF. DNA for the CDR3: TGTGCCAGCAGCGCACAGGGCCGGGGCACTGAAGCTTTCTTT. The gene calls are TRBV11-1 and TRBJ1-1, with a weak D call TRBD1 (6 bases). CDR1 SGHAT and CDR2 FQDESV come from the germline V gene (reference sequence). CDR3 size: 14 residues. V lost 5 bases, J lost 4 bases, and 14 bases lay in between. The whole variable domain, filled in from reference TRBV11-1 and TRBJ1-1, reads EAEVAQSPRYKITEKSQAVAFWCDPISGHATLYWYRQILGQGPELLVQFQDESVVDDSQLPKDRFSAERLKGVDSTLKIQPAELGDSAMYLCASSAQGRGTEAFFGQGTRLTVV.

The gene calls are TRBV10-3 and TRBJ2-1; TRBD2 matches 12 bases. The CDR3 spans 19 residues. With V trimmed by 11 bases and J by 8 bases, 25 bases remained unmatched. CDR1 and CDR2 (germline): ENHRY, SYGVKD. CDR3 sequence: CASTPTSGRLRPDQDEQFF. The CDR3 DNA reads as TGTGCCTCCACCCCGACTAGCGGGAGACTCCGGCCGGATCAAGATGAGCAGTTCTTC.

The J gene is TRBJ1-1, the V gene TRBV6-1; D is unresolved. The germline V gene has CDR1 MNHNS and CDR2 SASEGT. There are 9 residues in the CDR3. Trimming left V 10 bases short and J 3 bases short, with 3 bases between. In nucleotides, the CDR3 is TGTGCCACCGACACTGAAGCTTTCTTT. The encoded protein is CATDTEAFF.

This chain joins TRBV7-9 and TRBJ1-4, with D possibly TRBD1 on 6 matching bases. The CDR3 has 14 residues. Germline-derived CDR1 and CDR2 are SEHNR and FQNEAQ (reference sequence). V was trimmed by 0 bases and J by 7 bases, leaving 9 bases between them. For the CDR3, the DNA is TGTGCCAGCAGCTTAGCGAGGGGGATTGAAAAACTGTTTTTT. Amino acid sequence: CASSLARGIEKLFF.

The chain recombines TRBV7-9 with TRBJ1-5, with a weak D call TRBD1 (6 bases). Germline CDR1 and CDR2: SEHNR and FQNEAQ (reference sequence). The CDR3 is made up of 17 amino acids. V gave up 3 bases and J gave up 1 base, with 16 bases separating them. DNA of the CDR3: TGTGCCAGCAGCTTTGCGGGGGCAGGGAGCAGCAATCAGCCCCAGCATTTT. Residues: CASSFAGAGSSNQPQHF.

The chain combines TRBV6-6 with TRBJ1-2; maybe TRBD1 (5 bases). The ends were cut back, 2 bases at V and 5 bases at J, with 9 bases in the middle. Germline V gene data show CDR1 as MNHNY and CDR2 as SVGAGI (reference sequence). The CDR3 extends over 13 amino acids. CDR3 region: CASSYLDTYGYTF. Here the CDR3 DNA reads TGTGCCAGCAGTTACCTGGACACTTATGGCTACACCTTC.

The V and J genes are TRBV18 and TRBJ2-1, with D perhaps TRBD1 (7 bases). CDR3 length: 11 residues. Trimming left V 5 bases short and J 13 bases short, with 12 bases between. The germline V gene has CDR1 KGHSH and CDR2 LQKENI. The CDR3 spells CASSSGGSQFF. The DNA of the CDR3 is TGTGCCAGCTCATCAGGGGGGAGCCAGTTCTTC.

This chain links TRBV19 with TRBJ2-1, with 12 bases that match TRBD2. The CDR3 spans 14 residues. CDR1 and CDR2 from the germline V gene are LNHDA and SQIVND (reference sequence). V lost 10 bases, J lost 8 bases, and 9 bases stayed unmatched. This CDR3 reads CATRLAGDQDEQFF. The DNA of the CDR3 is TGTGCCACCCGACTAGCGGGAGATCAGGATGAGCAGTTCTTC.

Regarding this clone: One end of the junction fails to match germline, which may point to a read error. This sequence joins TRBV11-2 and TRBJ1-1; TRBD1 matches at 7 bases. CDR3 length: 13 residues. Germline CDR1 and CDR2: SGHAT and FQNNGV. The CDR3 sequence is CASSLDRDTEAFF. As DNA, the CDR3 is TGTGCCAGCAGCCTAGACAGGGACACTGAAGCTTTCTTT.

The chain carries TRBV9 and TRBJ1-1; tentatively, D is TRBD1 (5 bases). The germline V and J ends were trimmed by 0 bases and 5 bases, with 8 bases remaining between them. Germline lookup yields CDR1 SGDLS and CDR2 YYNGEE. The CDR3 covers 13 residues. The CDR3 protein is CASSVAGQTEAFF. In nucleotides, the CDR3 is TGTGCCAGCAGCGTAGCAGGGCAAACTGAAGCTTTCTTT.

The chain employs TRBV19 and TRBJ2-2, with no clear D. The CDR3 sequence is 15 residues long. Per the germline V gene, CDR1 is LNHDA and CDR2 is SQIVND (reference sequence). The germline V and J ends were trimmed by 6 bases and 3 bases, with 14 bases remaining between them. CDR3 loop: CASSPSSPDTGELFF. In DNA form, the CDR3 reads TGTGCCAGTAGCCCTTCGTCCCCGGACACCGGGGAGCTGTTTTTT.

In its sample, this clone was seen once. The sample has other DNA sequences that encode this CDR3 too. The genes are TRBV4-3 and TRBJ2-7; 7 bases are shared with TRBD1. Germline assignment: CDR1 LGHNA and CDR2 YSLEER. The CDR3 extends over 14 amino acids. Trimming at V came to 3 bases and at J to 1 base, leaving 3 bases not matched to a gene. The CDR3 sequence is CASSQGDSSYEQYF. CDR3 in DNA: TGCGCCAGCAGCCAGGGGGACAGTTCCTACGAGCAGTACTTC.

This rearrangement joins TRBV7-2 to TRBJ2-7; TRBD2 agrees at 7 bases. With 5 bases clipped from V and 4 bases from J, the junction kept 5 bases outside the gene matches. The CDR3 is 13 residues long. Per the germline V gene, CDR1 is SGHTA and CDR2 is FQGNSA. The CDR3 loop is CASSRGTNYEQYF. As DNA, the CDR3 is TGTGCCAGCAGCCGCGGGACTAATTACGAGCAGTACTTC.

This chain connects TRBV5-8 to TRBJ2-5, with TRBD1 matching 8 bases. V was clipped by 0 bases and J by 2 bases; unmatched bases: 0. The CDR3 covers 14 residues. Germline loops: CDR1 SGHTS, CDR2 YDEGEE. The chain's CDR3 is CASSLDRGQETQYF. The CDR3 DNA reads as TGTGCCAGCAGCTTGGACAGGGGGCAAGAGACCCAGTACTTC.

This clone was counted once. The CDR3 sequence: CASSPAPGDSYNEQFF. Written as DNA, the CDR3 is TGCGCCAGCAGCCCTGCCCCGGGGGACTCCTACAATGAGCAGTTCTTC. J is TRBJ2-1 and V is TRBV4-1; tentative D call: TRBD2 (6 bases). Looked up from germline, CDR1 is MGHRA and CDR2 is YSYEKL. This CDR3 is 16 amino acids long. The V end lost 4 bases, the J end lost 0 bases, and 13 bases lay between the germline ends.

The gene calls are TRBV6-1 and TRBJ1-1; perhaps TRBD1 as D (6 bases). The CDR3 loop spans 14 amino acids. CDR1 and CDR2 (germline): MNHNS, SASEGT. The V gene lost 2 bases and the J gene lost 4 bases, with 11 bases spanning the gap. CDR3 sequence reads: CASSEHRDSTEAFF. CDR3 coding DNA: TGTGCCAGCAGTGAACACAGGGATAGCACTGAAGCTTTCTTT.

The chain employs TRBV19 and TRBJ1-4; a possible D gene is TRBD1 (5 bases). V was pared by 4 bases and J by 2 bases, with 8 bases between. The germline V gene encodes CDR1 LNHDA and CDR2 SQIVND (reference sequence). This CDR3 is 14 amino acids long. This CDR3 is CASSSGGTNEKLFF. CDR3 nucleotides: TGTGCCAGTAGTAGCGGGGGGACTAATGAAAAACTGTTTTTT.

The chain uses TRBV9 and TRBJ1-1, with D perhaps matching TRBD1 (5 bases). There are 13 residues in the CDR3. V lost 7 bases and J 7 bases, leaving 17 bases between the germline ends. Germline V gene lookup returns CDR1 SGDLS and CDR2 YYNGEE. The CDR3 DNA reads as TGTGCCAGCGCCCCCCTGGGGGACTTTGAAGCTTTCTTT. Protein sequence: CASAPLGDFEAFF.

The chain joins TRBV28 to TRBJ1-5; weak D call: TRBD1 (6 bases). V shed 2 bases and J shed 6 bases, with 20 bases lying between them. Germline CDR1 and CDR2: MDHEN and SYDVKM. This CDR3 contains 17 residues. CDR3 bases: TGTGCCAGCAGTTTAAAGTCCCGCGGGGGGGGGCGTCAGCCCCAGCATTTT. Protein product: CASSLKSRGGGRQPQHF.

The chain carries TRBV9 and TRBJ2-3; 11 positions agree with TRBD2. Per germline, CDR1 SGDLS and CDR2 YYNGEE. This CDR3 contains 15 residues. V dropped 6 bases and J dropped 4; count of bases not matched to a gene: 7. The CDR3 DNA reads TGTGCCAGCACCCTTAGCGGGAGGGGGGCAGATACGCAGTATTTT. Residues: CASTLSGRGADTQYF.

The chain employs TRBV5-1 and TRBJ1-1; D is undetermined. The length of the CDR3 is 11 residues. Germline V gives CDR1 SGHRS, CDR2 YFSETQ. Trimming pared 4 bases from V and 1 base from J, leaving 2 bases between. The CDR3, as DNA: TGCGCCAGCAGCCAGAACACTGAAGCTTTCTTT. It is translated as CASSQNTEAFF.

The chain couples TRBV4-3 to TRBJ2-1; a weak D match, TRBD1 (5 bases). The CDR3 extends over 18 amino acids. Germline lookup yields CDR1 LGHNA and CDR2 YSLEER. V was pared by 0 bases and J by 2 bases, with 17 bases between. The CDR3 reads CASSQEKPTAEAYNEQFF. The CDR3 bases are TGCGCCAGCAGCCAAGAGAAGCCGACAGCCGAGGCCTACAATGAGCAGTTCTTC.

This clone has just one count. The gene calls are TRBV27 and TRBJ2-5; 9 bases match TRBD1. V gave up 5 bases and J gave up 0 bases; unmatched junction bases: 10. The CDR3 length is 17 residues. Germline CDR1 reads MNHEY; CDR2 reads SMNVEV (reference sequence). The CDR3 nucleotides are TGTGCCAGCAGTAGGACAGGGGTGGGCCGATACCAAGAGACCCAGTACTTC. The encoded protein is CASSRTGVGRYQETQYF.